A single TCR beta chain is shown here with its context. The target antigen is unknown. The V and J ends lost 2 bases and 0 bases respectively, with 10 bases between them. The CDR3 spans 15 residues. Germline loops: CDR1 SEHNR, CDR2 FQNEAQ (reference sequence). This record comes from a study of T cell repertoires in cytomegalovirus infection. Study-level background: Well-studied HLA-B-restricted CMV epitopes were used in the study alongside recently identified HLA-C-restricted ones.

TCRdb reanalysed the reads using MiXCR and keeps one entry per CDR3 protein. The table records approximately 910,000 distinct CDR3 sequences, around 31% of them present only once. The sequence was collected from a human donor in good health (CMV status not recorded). Some clones in this sample may be carry-over from other donors' samples. The sample in question was cultured CD8+ T cells from PBMCs, obtained from culture after CMV antigen stimulation. This chain uses TRBV7-9 with TRBJ2-5, with no clear D. The CDR3 protein is CASSLNMGYQETQYF. The CDR3 nucleotides read TGTGCCAGCAGCTTAAATATGGGGTACCAAGAGACCCAGTACTTC.